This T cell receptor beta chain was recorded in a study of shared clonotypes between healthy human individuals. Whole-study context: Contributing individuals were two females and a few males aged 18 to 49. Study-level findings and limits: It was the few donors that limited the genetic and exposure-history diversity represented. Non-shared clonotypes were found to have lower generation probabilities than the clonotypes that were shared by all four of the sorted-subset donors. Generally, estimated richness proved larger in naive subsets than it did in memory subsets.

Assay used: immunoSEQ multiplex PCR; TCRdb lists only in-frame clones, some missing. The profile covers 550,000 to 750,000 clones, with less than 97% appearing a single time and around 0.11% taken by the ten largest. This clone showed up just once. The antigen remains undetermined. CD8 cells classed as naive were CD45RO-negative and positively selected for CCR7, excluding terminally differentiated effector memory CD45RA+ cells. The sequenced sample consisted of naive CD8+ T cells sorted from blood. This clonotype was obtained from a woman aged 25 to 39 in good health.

The CDR3 is CASSSHRDRGGWIGTEAFF. The CDR3 nucleotides read TGTGCCAGTAGTAGTCACCGGGACAGGGGAGGTTGGATAGGCACTGAAGCTTTCTTT. This chain links TRBV19 with TRBJ1-1, with TRBD1 matching over 10 bases. V dropped 4 bases and J dropped 4; count of bases not matched to a gene: 18. Germline V gives CDR1 LNHDA, CDR2 SQIVND (reference sequence). The CDR3 length is 19 residues.